The T cell receptor (beta chain) under discussion was sequenced for a study of Graves' ophthalmopathy and Graves' hyperthyroidism. Across the whole study: Stable hyperthyroid donors showed no ophthalmopathy during 18 months follow-up.

As to this clonotype: Its antigen is not known.

The diagnosis was founded upon clinical symptoms, serum thyroxine, TRAb, thyroid ultrasound and orbital computed tomography. V lost 2 bases, J lost 0 bases, and 7 bases stayed unmatched. Per germline, CDR1 GTSNPN and CDR2 SVGIG (reference sequence). The CDR3 runs 15 residues. Whole-study findings and limits: Ophthalmopathy progression was predicted by the model at 55% to 71% sensitivity and 72% to 80% specificity. Detected in blood as well were most expanded thyroid clonotypes with frequency above 0.001.

For repertoire sequencing, the TCR beta CDR3 regions were amplified from RNA transcripts. HTBI-primed first-round RT-PCR preceded second-round multiplex PCR. MiXCR, run by TCRdb on the multiplex PCR reads, gives a single entry per CDR3 protein. The repertoire holds around 1.1 million distinct CDR3 sequences, with 35% to 45% as singletons. The rearrangement links TRBV30 to TRBJ2-7, with 7 bases fitting TRBD1. Source material: peripheral blood or thyroid tissue (not recorded which). This receptor was identified in an adult man with Graves' hyperthyroidism. The CDR3 DNA is TGTGCCTGGAGTAGGACAGGCCGAAACTCCTACGAGCAGTACTTC. This sequence encodes CAWSRTGRNSYEQYF.